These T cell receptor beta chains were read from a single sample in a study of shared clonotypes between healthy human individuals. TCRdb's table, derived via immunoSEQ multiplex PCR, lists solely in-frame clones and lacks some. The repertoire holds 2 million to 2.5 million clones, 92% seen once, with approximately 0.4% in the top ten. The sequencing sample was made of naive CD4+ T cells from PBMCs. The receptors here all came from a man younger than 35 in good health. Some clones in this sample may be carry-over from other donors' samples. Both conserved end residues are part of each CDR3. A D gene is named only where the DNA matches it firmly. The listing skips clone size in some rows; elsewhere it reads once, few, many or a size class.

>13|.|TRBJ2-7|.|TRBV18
TGTGCCAGCTCACCAGCGCTGCGCTACGAGCAGTACTTC
CASSPALRYEQYF
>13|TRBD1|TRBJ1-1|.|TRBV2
TGTGCCGATGGGACAGGGGTGGGCACTGAAGCTTTCTTT
CADGTGVGTEAFF
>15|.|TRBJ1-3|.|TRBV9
TGTGCCAGCAGCCTCGGGGGGAAATCTGGAAACACCATATATTTT
CASSLGGKSGNTIYF
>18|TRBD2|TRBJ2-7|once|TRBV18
TGTGCCAGCTCACGGAACAACCACGTGGTAGCGGGCACCCTTGAGCAGTACTTC
CASSRNNHVVAGTLEQYF
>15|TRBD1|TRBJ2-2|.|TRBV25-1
TGTGCCAGCAGTGTACGGACAGGGGTGGCCGGGGAGCTGTTTTTT
CASSVRTGVAGELFF
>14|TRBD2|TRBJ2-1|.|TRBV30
TGTGCCTGGACAGCGGGAGGAGGATACAATGAGCAGTTCTTC
CAWTAGGGYNEQFF
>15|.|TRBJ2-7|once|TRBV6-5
TGTGCCAGCAGTTACTCTTCAGGGGCGACCTACGAGCAGTACTTC
CASSYSSGATYEQYF
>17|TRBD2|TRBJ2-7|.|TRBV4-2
TGTGCCAGCAGCCAAAGACTAGCGGGAGAGTTGGCGTACGAGCAGTACTTC
CASSQRLAGELAYEQYF
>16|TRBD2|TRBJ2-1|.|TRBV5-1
TGCGCCAGCAGCCTAAGGACTAGCGGGAGTTACAATGAGCAGTTCTTC
CASSLRTSGSYNEQFF
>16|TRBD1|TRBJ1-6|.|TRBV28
TGTGCCAGCAGTTTCCGGACAGGGAGATTTAATTCACCCCTCCACTTT
CASSFRTGRFNSPLHF
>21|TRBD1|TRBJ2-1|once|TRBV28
TGTGCCAGCAGTTCCCTCTCTGCGGACAGGGGTGTCCTGTCGGGCTACAATGAGCAGTTCTTC
CASSSLSADRGVLSGYNEQFF
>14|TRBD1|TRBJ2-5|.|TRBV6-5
TGTGCCAGCAGTACAGGGACAGGACAAGAGACCCAGTACTTC
CASSTGTGQETQYF
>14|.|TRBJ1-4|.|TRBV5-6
TGTGCCAGCAGCTTTCTGGGGACTAATGAAAAACTGTTTTTT
CASSFLGTNEKLFF
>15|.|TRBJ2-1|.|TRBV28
TGTGCCACCGTGTCCCCACTGGGCTCCTACAATGAGCAGTTCTTC
CATVSPLGSYNEQFF
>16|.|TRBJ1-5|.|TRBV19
TGTGCCAGTAGTATTTCCTCCAGGGGTGGCAATCAGCCCCAGCATTTT
CASSISSRGGNQPQHF
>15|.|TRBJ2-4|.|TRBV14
TGTGCCAGCGCGTCGCGAGGGGAGGCCAAAAACATTCAGTACTTC
CASASRGEAKNIQYF
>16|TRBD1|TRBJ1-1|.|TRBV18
TGTGCCAGCTCACAAGGAACAGGGGGGTACTATCCTGAAGCTTTCTTT
CASSQGTGGYYPEAFF
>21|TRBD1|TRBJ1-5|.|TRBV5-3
TGTGCCAGAAGCTTGAATGTTTCCCGAGGACAGGTCTCAGGAGGAAATCAGCCCCAGCATTTT
CARSLNVSRGQVSGGNQPQHF
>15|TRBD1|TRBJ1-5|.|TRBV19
TGTGCCAGTAGCGAACAGGGGTACTACAATCAGCCCCAGCATTTT
CASSEQGYYNQPQHF
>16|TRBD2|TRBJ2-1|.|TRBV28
TGTGCCAGCAGATCACCGGGACTAGGTTTAGGTGGTGAGCAGTTCTTC
CASRSPGLGLGGEQFF
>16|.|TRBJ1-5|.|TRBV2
TGTGCCAGCAGTGAGGATAGACCAGGGGGCAATCAGCCCCAGCATTTT
CASSEDRPGGNQPQHF
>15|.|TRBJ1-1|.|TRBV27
TGTGCCAGCAGTATCCCCGACGGCGGACGCACTGAAGCTTTCTTT
CASSIPDGGRTEAFF
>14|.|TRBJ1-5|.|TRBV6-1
TGTGCCAGCACCGAAGCGTCAGGGGATCAGCCCCAGCATTTT
CASTEASGDQPQHF
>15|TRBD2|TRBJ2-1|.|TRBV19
TGTGCCAGTAGTATTACTCCCAGCGGGAGCCCTGAGCAGTTCTTC
CASSITPSGSPEQFF
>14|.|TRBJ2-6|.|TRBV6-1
TGTGCCAGCAGTTTCAGGGGAGGGGCCAACGTCCTGACTTTC
CASSFRGGANVLTF
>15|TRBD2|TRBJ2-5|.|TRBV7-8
TGTGCCAGCAAGGGTCGACTAGCGGGGAAAGAGACCCAGTACTTC
CASKGRLAGKETQYF
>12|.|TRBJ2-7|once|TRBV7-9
TGTGCCAGCAGCTTAAACGCCTACGAGCAGTACTTC
CASSLNAYEQYF
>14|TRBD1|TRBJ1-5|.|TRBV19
TGTGCCACCAGCCGGGACAGGGGAAATCAGCCCCAGCATTTT
CATSRDRGNQPQHF
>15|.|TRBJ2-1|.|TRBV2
TGTGCCAGCAGAACGCGGGGCGGAGGCCCCAATGAGCAGTTCTTC
CASRTRGGGPNEQFF
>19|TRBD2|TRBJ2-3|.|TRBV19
TGTGCCAGTAGTATTGTCGGACTAGCGGGAGGAGGGGGCACAGATACGCAGTATTTT
CASSIVGLAGGGGTDTQYF
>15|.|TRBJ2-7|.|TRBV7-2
TGTGCCAGCAGCTTATGGGACCCGAGACTGGGAGAGCAGTACTTC
CASSLWDPRLGEQYF
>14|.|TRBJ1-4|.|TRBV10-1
TGCGCCAGCAGTGATTCAGCAACTAATGAAAAACTGTTTTTT
CASSDSATNEKLFF
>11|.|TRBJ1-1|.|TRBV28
TGTGCCAGCAGGCTGGGGACTGAAGCTTTCTTT
CASRLGTEAFF
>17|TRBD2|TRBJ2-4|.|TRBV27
TGTGCCAGCAGTTTATTCGCGGGAGGGTTAGCCAAAAACATTCAGTACTTC
CASSLFAGGLAKNIQYF
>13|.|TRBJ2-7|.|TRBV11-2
TGTGCCAGCAGCTTAGCGGGGTTGTACGAGCAGTACTTC
CASSLAGLYEQYF
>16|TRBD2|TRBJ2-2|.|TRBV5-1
TGCGCCAGCAGCCCGGGACTAGCGGGAAACACCGGGGAGCTGTTTTTT
CASSPGLAGNTGELFF
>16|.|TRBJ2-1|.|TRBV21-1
TGTGCCAGCAGCAAAGAATGCCTAGCGGGATGCAATGAGCAGTTCTTC
CASSKECLAGCNEQFF
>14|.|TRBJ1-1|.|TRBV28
TGTGCCAGCAGCTTGATCGGGCGGAGGACTGAAGCTTTCTTT
CASSLIGRRTEAFF
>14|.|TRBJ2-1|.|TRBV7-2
TGTGCCAGCAGCTTAGCAGCGCCAAACAATGAGCAGTTCTTC
CASSLAAPNNEQFF
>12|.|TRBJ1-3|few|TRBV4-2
TGTGCCAGCAGCCAAGTAGGGACAAGGCAATATTTT
CASSQVGTRQYF
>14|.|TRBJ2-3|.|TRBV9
TGTGCCAGCAGCTCCACCTTGGACTCAGATACGCAGTATTTT
CASSSTLDSDTQYF
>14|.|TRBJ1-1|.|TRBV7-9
TGTGCCAGCAGCCGCCCGGCGGAGAACACTGAAGCTTTCTTT
CASSRPAENTEAFF
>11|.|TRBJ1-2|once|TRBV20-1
TGCAGTGCTAGAGATGTCCTTTCCTACACCTTC
CSARDVLSYTF
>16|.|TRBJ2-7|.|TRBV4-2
TGTGCCAGCAGCCAACCCGGGACCTCTAGCTCCTACGAGCAGTACTTC
CASSQPGTSSSYEQYF
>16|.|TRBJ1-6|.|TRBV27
TGTGCCAGCAGTAGGGAACAGGGAGGTTATAATTCACCCCTCCACTTT
CASSREQGGYNSPLHF
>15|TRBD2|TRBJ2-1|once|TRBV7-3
TGTGCCAGCAGCTCCGGACTAGCGGGAGGCCATGAGCAGTTCTTC
CASSSGLAGGHEQFF
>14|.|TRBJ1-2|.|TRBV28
TGTGCCAGCAGTTTAATCGGGGACGGGTATGGCTACACCTTC
CASSLIGDGYGYTF
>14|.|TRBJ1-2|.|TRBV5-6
TGTGCCAGCAGCAACAGGGTTGAGGACTATGGCTACACCTTC
CASSNRVEDYGYTF
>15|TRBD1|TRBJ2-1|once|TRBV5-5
TGTGCCAGCAGCCCACCCCACAGGGGGCGAAATGAGCAGTTCTTC
CASSPPHRGRNEQFF
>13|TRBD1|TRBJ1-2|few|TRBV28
TGTGCCAGCAGCCTCGACAGGGGCTATGGCTACACCTTC
CASSLDRGYGYTF
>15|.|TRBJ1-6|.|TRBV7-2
TGTGCCAGCAGCCTAGGTCAGGCCCGAAATTCACCCCTCCACTTT
CASSLGQARNSPLHF
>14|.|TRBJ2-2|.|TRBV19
TGTGCCAGTAGTCGGCGGGGAGACACCGGGGAGCTGTTTTTT
CASSRRGDTGELFF
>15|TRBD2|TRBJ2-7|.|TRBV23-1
TGCGCCAGCAGTCAATGTCGGGGGGAGATCTACGAGCAGTACTTC
CASSQCRGEIYEQYF
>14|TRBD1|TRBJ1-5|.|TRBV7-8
TGTGCCAGCAGCTACGGGACAGCTTCGGGGCCCCAGCATTTT
CASSYGTASGPQHF
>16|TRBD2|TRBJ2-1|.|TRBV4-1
TGCGCCAGCAGCCGCGGGCGGGGGGAAGCCTACAATGAGCAGTTCTTC
CASSRGRGEAYNEQFF